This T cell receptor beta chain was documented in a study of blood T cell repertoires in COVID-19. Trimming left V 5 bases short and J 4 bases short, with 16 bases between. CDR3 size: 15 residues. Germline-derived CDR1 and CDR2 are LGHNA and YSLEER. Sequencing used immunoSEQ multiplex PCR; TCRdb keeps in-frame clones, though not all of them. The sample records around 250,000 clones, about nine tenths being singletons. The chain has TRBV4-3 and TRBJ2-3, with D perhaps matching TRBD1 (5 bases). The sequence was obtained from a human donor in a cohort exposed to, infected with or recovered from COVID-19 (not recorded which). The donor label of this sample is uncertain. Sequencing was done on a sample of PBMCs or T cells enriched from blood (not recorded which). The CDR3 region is CASSWQGEWADTQYF. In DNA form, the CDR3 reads TGCGCCAGCAGCTGGCAGGGTGAATGGGCAGATACGCAGTATTTT.